This T cell receptor beta chain derives from a study of blood T cell repertoires in COVID-19. Study-wide context: The United States, Italy and Spain were the sources of the acute and convalescent COVID-19 samples.

The method was immunoSEQ multiplex PCR; TCRdb's version includes in-frame clones alone and lacks a portion of them. The sample records under 150,000 clones, 80% being singletons. CDR3 length: 15 amino acids. With V trimmed by 4 bases and J by 5 bases, 11 bases remained unmatched. Germline CDR1 reads SGHRS; CDR2 reads YFSETQ. This clone was recorded once. The gene calls are TRBV5-1 and TRBJ1-2; 7 bases align to TRBD1. This TCR derives from a woman aged 45-59 years with acute or convalescent COVID-19. The sample taken for sequencing was peripheral blood. The chain's CDR3 is CASSVQTGAIYGYTF. The CDR3 DNA sequence: TGCGCCAGCAGCGTACAAACAGGGGCCATATATGGCTACACCTTC.